The source of this T cell receptor (beta chain) is a study of T cell responses to AZD1222 COVID-19 vaccine. Study-wide findings and caveats: Donors, mostly white British, included more females; clonal diversity was possibly underestimated.

The CDR3 loop spans 17 amino acids. Germline CDR1 LGHNA, CDR2 YNFKEQ. Trimming cost V 0 bases and J 4 bases, with 15 bases left between them. Profiled with immunoSEQ multiplex PCR; TCRdb holds only in-frame clones, not every one. The sample contains 110,000 or so clones, over 75% of which appear only once. Only one count was recorded for this clone. Its specificity is unknown. V is TRBV4-2 and J is TRBJ1-4; D not resolved. The source of this sequence is an adult who received the MenACWY meningococcal vaccine as a control. The sample was peripheral blood, taken 28 days after the second dose of the MenACWY control vaccine. In DNA form, the CDR3 reads TGTGCCAGCAGCCAAGATCGGGCAGTGCTGGGTAATGAAAAACTGTTTTTT. Protein sequence: CASSQDRAVLGNEKLFF.